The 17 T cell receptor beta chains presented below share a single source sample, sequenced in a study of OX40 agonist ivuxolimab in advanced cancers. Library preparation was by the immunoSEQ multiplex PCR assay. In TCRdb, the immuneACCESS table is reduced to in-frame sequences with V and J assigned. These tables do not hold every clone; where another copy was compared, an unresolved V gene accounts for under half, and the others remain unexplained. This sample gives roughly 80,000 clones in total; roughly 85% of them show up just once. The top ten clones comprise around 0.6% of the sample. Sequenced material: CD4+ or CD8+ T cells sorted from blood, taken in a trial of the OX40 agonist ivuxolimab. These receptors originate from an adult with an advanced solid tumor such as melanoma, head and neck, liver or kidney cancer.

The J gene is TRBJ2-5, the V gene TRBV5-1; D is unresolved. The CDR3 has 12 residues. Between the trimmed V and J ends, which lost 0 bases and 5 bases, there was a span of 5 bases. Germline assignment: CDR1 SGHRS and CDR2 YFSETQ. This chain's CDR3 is CASSLVRETQYF. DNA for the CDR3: TGCGCCAGCAGCTTGGTGCGGGAGACCCAGTACTTC.

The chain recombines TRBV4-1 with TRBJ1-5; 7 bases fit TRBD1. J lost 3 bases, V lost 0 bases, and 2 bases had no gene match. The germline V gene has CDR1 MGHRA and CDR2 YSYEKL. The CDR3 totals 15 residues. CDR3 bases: TGCGCCAGCAGCCAAGACGGGACAGTCAATCAGCCCCAGCATTTT. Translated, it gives CASSQDGTVNQPQHF.

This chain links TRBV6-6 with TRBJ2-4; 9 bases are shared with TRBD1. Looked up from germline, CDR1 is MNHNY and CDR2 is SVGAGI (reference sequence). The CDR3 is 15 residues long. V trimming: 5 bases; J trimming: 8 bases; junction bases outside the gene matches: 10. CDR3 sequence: CASSPGTGTGDIQYF. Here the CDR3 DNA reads TGTGCCAGCAGTCCCGGGACAGGGACGGGAGACATTCAGTACTTC.

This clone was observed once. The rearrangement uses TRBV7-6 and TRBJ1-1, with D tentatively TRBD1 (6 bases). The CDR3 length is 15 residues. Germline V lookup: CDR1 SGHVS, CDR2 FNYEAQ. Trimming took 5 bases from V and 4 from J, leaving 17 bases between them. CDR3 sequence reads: CASSRDGGLATEAFF. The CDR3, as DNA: TGTGCCAGCAGCAGGGACGGGGGCTTGGCCACTGAAGCTTTCTTT. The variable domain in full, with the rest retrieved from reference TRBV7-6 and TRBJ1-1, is GAGVSQSPRYKVTKRGQDVALRCDPISGHVSLYWYRQALGQGPEFLTYFNYEAQQDKSGLPNDRFSAERPEGSISTLTIQRTEQRDSAMYRCASSRDGGLATEAFFGQGTRLTVV.

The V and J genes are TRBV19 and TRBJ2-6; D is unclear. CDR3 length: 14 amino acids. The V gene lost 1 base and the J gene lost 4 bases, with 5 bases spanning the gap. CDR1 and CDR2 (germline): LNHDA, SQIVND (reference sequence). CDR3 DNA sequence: TGTGCCAGTAGTATAGTAGGGGGGGCCAACGTCCTGACTTTC. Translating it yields CASSIVGGANVLTF.

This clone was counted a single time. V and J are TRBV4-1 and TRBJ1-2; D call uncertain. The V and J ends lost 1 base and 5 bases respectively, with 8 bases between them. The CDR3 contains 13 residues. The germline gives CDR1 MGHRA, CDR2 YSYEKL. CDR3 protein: CASSQARAYGYTF. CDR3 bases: TGCGCCAGCAGCCAAGCCCGGGCGTATGGCTACACCTTC.

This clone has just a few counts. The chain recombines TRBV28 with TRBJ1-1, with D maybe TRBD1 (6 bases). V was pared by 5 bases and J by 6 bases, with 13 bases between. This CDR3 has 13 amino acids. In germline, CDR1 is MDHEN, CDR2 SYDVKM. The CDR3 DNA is TGTGCCAGCAGTCCATTAGACAGGCCTGAAGCTTTCTTT. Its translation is CASSPLDRPEAFF.

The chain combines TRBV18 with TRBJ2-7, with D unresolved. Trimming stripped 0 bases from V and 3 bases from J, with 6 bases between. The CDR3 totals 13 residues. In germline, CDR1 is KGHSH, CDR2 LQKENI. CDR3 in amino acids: CASSPPTLYEQYF. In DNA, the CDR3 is TGTGCCAGCTCACCACCAACCCTCTACGAGCAGTACTTC.

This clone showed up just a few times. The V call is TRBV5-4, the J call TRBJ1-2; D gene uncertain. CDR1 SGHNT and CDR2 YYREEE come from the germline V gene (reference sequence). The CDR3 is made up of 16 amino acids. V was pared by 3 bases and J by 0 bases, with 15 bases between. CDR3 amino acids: CASSSGRGFSNYGYTF. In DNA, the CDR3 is TGTGCCAGCAGCTCAGGCCGGGGATTTTCTAACTATGGCTACACCTTC.

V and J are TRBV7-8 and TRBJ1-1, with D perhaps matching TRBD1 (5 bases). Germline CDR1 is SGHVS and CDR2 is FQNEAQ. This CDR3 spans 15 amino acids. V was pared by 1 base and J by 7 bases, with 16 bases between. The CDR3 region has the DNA TGTGCCAGCAGCTTAGATTTTGCAGGGCTAGGTGAAGCTTTCTTT. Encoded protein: CASSLDFAGLGEAFF.

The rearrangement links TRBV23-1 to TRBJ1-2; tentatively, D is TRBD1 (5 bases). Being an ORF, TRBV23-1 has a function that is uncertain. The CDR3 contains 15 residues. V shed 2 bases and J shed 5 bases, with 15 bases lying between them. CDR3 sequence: CASSQPPDSSYGYTF. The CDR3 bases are TGCGCCAGCAGTCAACCTCCCGACAGCTCTTATGGCTACACCTTC.

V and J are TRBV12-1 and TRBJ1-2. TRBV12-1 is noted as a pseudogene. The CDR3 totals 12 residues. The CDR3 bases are TGTGCCAGCAGCTTTTCAAGCTATGGCTACACCTTC. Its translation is CASSFSSYGYTF.

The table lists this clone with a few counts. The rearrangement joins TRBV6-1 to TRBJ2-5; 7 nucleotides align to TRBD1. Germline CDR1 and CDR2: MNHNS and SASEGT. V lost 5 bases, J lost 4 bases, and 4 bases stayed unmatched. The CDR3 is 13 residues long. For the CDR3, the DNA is TGTGCCAGCAGTCCCCGACAGGGAGAGACCCAGTACTTC. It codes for CASSPRQGETQYF.

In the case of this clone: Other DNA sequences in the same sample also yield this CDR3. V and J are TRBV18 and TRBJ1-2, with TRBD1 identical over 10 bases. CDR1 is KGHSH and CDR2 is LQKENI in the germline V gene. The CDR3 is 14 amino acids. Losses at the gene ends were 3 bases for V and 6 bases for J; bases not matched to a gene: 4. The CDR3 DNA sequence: TGTGCCAGCTCACCGCGGGACAGGGGTGATGGCTACACCTTC. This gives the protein CASSPRDRGDGYTF.

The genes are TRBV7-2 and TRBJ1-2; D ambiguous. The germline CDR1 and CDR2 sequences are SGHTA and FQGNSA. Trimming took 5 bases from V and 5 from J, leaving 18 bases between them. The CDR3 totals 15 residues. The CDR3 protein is CASSPEGRIKYGYTF. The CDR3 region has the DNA TGTGCCAGCAGCCCAGAGGGCCGAATCAAATATGGCTACACCTTC.

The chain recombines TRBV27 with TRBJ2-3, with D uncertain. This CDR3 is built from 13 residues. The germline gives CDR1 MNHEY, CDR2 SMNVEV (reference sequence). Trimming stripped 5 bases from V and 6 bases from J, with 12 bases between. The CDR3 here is CASSPDIADTQYF. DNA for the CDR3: TGTGCCAGCAGTCCAGATATAGCCGATACGCAGTATTTT.

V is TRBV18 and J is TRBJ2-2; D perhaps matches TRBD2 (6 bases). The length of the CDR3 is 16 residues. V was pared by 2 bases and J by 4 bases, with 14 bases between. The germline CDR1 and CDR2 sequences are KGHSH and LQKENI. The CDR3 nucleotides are TGTGCCAGCTCACCATTGGAGGGAGTTAGCACCGGGGAGCTGTTTTTT. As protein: CASSPLEGVSTGELFF. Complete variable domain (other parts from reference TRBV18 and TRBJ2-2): NAGVMQNPRHLVRRRGQEARLRCSPMKGHSHVYWYRQLPEEGLKFMVYLQKENIIDESGMPKERFSAEFPKEGPSILRIQQVVRGDSAAYFCASSPLEGVSTGELFFGEGSRLTVL.